This T cell receptor beta chain appears in the sequencing data of a study of blood T cells in healthy people across ages. The study's findings and limits: Observed TCR beta diversity per million T cells went down as age went up. This fall followed a roughly linear course with age.

Per-sample yields of isolated PBMCs were at least 6 million. In the case of this clonotype: Its antigen is undetermined.

A sample-barcoded 5' primer and a J-beta primer mix were used in a second PCR of roughly 7 to 12 cycles. TCRdb fed the 5' RACE reads into MiXCR, producing one record per CDR3 protein. Among under 800,000 distinct CDR3 sequences listed, approximately 43% were seen once. Trimming shortened V by 3 bases and J by 8 bases, and 17 bases separated the two germline ends. The CDR3 runs 16 residues. The J gene is TRBJ2-6, the V gene TRBV12-3 or TRBV12-4, with D tentatively TRBD1 (5 bases). The clonotype comes from a woman aged 55-70 years in good health. Sequencing used blood. This CDR3 is CASSFGDSLRTNVLTF. In nucleotides, the CDR3 is TGTGCCAGCAGTTTCGGCGACAGCTTACGCACCAACGTCCTGACTTTC.